Below are 2 T cell receptor beta chains sequenced from a single sample in a study of pediatric ulcerative colitis. Rectal tissue came from one to two pinch biopsies taken at colonoscopy. The data were produced by immunoSEQ multiplex PCR, yet TCRdb's version contains in-frame clones alone and is incomplete. In the table there are over 10,000 clones, 75% to 80% of which are singletons. Sample: gut tissue. The receptors shown here come from a boy aged 10-17 years who was a control in a study of pediatric ulcerative colitis.

The V call is TRBV7-3, the J call TRBJ2-3; D is possibly TRBD2 (6 bases). V was pared by 4 bases and J by 9 bases, with 14 bases between. CDR3 size: 13 residues. The germline V gene has CDR1 SGHTA and CDR2 FQGTGA. In DNA, the CDR3 is TGTGCCAGCAGCTCACTAGCCCGAACGACGCAGTATTTT. It codes for CASSSLARTTQYF.

The rearrangement links TRBV9 to TRBJ1-3; a possible D gene is TRBD1 (5 bases). The CDR3 is 16 residues long. V was shortened by 0 bases and J by 2 bases, with 12 bases between the two germline ends. Germline CDR1 SGDLS, CDR2 YYNGEE. CDR3 bases: TGTGCCAGCAGCGTAGTTGATAAAGGGGCTGGAAACACCATATATTTT. This encodes CASSVVDKGAGNTIYF.